The clone carrying this T cell receptor beta chain came up a few times. The data were taken from a study of shared clonotypes between healthy human individuals. Across the whole study: With ages of 18 to 49, the donors were a couple of women and three men. Donors had three CD4 naive, three CD4 memory, two CD8 naive and one CD8 memory plate apiece.

V was pared by 4 bases and J by 4 bases, with 7 bases between. CDR1 SQVTM and CDR2 ANQGSEA come from the germline V gene. There are 12 residues in the CDR3. Execution of the assay was at deep level. Sorted-subset replicate PCR reactions were performed with about 200 ng DNA, corresponding to roughly 29,000 T cell genomes. Clones were sequenced by immunoSEQ multiplex PCR, and TCRdb holds only the in-frame ones, with some missing. The sample has around 1.9 million clones; roughly 91% are singletons. CD8 cells regarded as naive lacked CD45RO, were positively chosen for CCR7, and omitted terminally differentiated effector memory CD45RA+ cells.

Sequencing was done on a sample of naive CD8+ T cells from PBMCs. The chain is built from TRBV29-1 and TRBJ2-2; D gene unclear. The receptor comes from a man aged 18 to 29 in good health. Some clones in this sample may be carry-over from other donors' samples. DNA of the CDR3: TGCAGCGTTGTTTTTCGCACCGGGGAGCTGTTTTTT. Its protein product is CSVVFRTGELFF.